The sample holds a few counts of the clone carrying this T cell receptor (beta chain). This record comes from a study of blood T cell repertoires in COVID-19. Study-level information: Samples taken during acute and convalescent COVID-19 were collected in the United States, Italy and Spain.

Assay used: immunoSEQ multiplex PCR; TCRdb lists only in-frame clones, some missing. The table shows over 85,000 clones, with over 80% occurring only once. Trimming removed 0 bases from V and 2 bases from J, with 5 bases in between. The CDR3 has 14 residues. The V gene's germline CDR1 is SGHDT and CDR2 YYEEEE. This TCR came from a man aged 45-65 years with acute or convalescent COVID-19. V and J are TRBV5-6 and TRBJ2-2; the D is unclear. Material: peripheral blood. CDR3 loop: CASSLGQNTGELFF. The CDR3 nucleotides are TGTGCCAGCAGCTTGGGACAAAACACCGGGGAGCTGTTTTTT.